Detailed here is one TCR beta chain. The antigen it binds to is not known. Base quality data are lacking; no much larger clone is found one base away. The source of the sample is a study of cytomegalovirus exposure and HLA in healthy donors (dated by TCRdb to between 2016 and 2019). The study in broad terms: In an earlier analysis of 587 of the donors, 250 to 350 Gb of sequence data and 100 million or so unique TCR beta sequences from some 170 million T cells were reported. The study used immunosequencing to profile the T cell repertoires of approximately 690 subjects and linked those repertoires to cytomegalovirus serostatus. To study patterns of TCR occurrence, a later analysis re-analyzed previously published TCR beta repertoires from around 700 donors and added high-resolution HLA genotyping. HLA typing covered class I and class II loci at four-digit resolution. The aim of the study was to test whether cataloging public T cell receptors could identify signatures of past pathogen exposure. Typing coverage differed by locus: A, B, C, DRB1 and DQB1 were typed in about 620-630 donors, DQA1 in 500 to 550, DPA1 in 606, and DPB1 in just under 490. A later genetic analysis took genome-wide SNP genotypes for about 55% of the roughly 670 donors and used that subset as a discovery cohort. Around 320 gigabases of sequencing data and tens of millions of unique TCR sequences were included in an early release covering several hundred HLA-typed donors. To predict cytomegalovirus infection status, the study brought together high-throughput TCR immunosequencing, statistical association of individual TCRs with disease status, and machine learning. Every discovery cohort repertoire had been produced on one sequencing platform. Across approximately 420 genotyped donors of the cohort, an average of 235,054 unique TCR beta nucleotide sequences per donor were sequenced, and approximately 17% of those sequences were non-productive. Donor age, sex, ethnicity and CMV serostatus were collected together with the repertoire data. Because of strong linkage in the cohort, five DR-DQ haplotypes were treated as single units for association and clustering. In an earlier analysis of a few hundred of the donors, high-throughput TCR beta sequencing was used to judge whether each TCR beta V gene segment behaved as functional or pseudogenic. Of the roughly 400 genotyped donors, 65% to 90% fell in the genetic ancestry cluster associated with self-reported Caucasian donors. Along with the roughly 700-subject first cohort, a separate validation cohort of 120 different subjects was used. The later analysis used no new phenotypic data to find candidate immune exposures, relying instead on TCR beta sequences and their occurrence across donors. Findings and caveats that apply to the study as a whole: The authors suggested that the approach could potentially be generalized to other disease states and immunological phenotypes. Because the 87-base-pair reads could not distinguish some IMGT-functional V segments, including TRBV6-2 and TRBV6-3, those segments were excluded. According to a later genetic analysis, donors in an Asian-associated ancestry cluster had fewer N-insertions in productive TCRs than the roughly 670-donor mean. An association between a missense DCLRE1C variant and V-gene and J-gene trimming of TCR beta chains was found in a later genetic analysis and replicated in an independent cohort. In vitro tests confirmed that a few of the cytomegalovirus-associated TCR beta chains recognize cytomegalovirus antigens. In a later analysis, TCR association rates were found to vary across HLA loci, with the most associated TCRs seen for DRB1 alleles and the fewest for HLA-C alleles. A later analysis found that most CMV-associated TCR beta chains appeared HLA-restricted, with HLA associations seemingly driven largely by CMV exposure. An earlier analysis of approximately 570 of the donors showed that most TCR beta V segments appeared in productive rearrangements either about 87% or about 30% of the time, which broadly matched IMGT annotations. In the study, around 150 TCR beta chains were listed as associated with cytomegalovirus. HLA typing was unavailable for some donors at each locus, so association tests used only the typed subset. At a false discovery rate of 0.05, a later analysis linked 16,000 or so TCR beta sequences to specific HLA alleles. Across donors, most TCR sequences were observed very rarely, whereas some public TCRs were present in many individuals. Compared with equally common non-associated chains, HLA-associated TCR beta chains in a later analysis were more clonally expanded and had lower generation probabilities. A further reported finding was that TCR beta sequences accurately predicted the HLA-A and HLA-B alleles for most subjects in the first cohort. Sequencing depth was assumed to be roughly uniform across donors in the presence/absence analyses, though that assumption may not hold. For the cohort, immune exposure information was limited to CMV serostatus. The sequencing pipeline was judged likely to have produced a cluster of highly shared sequence variants as a technical artifact. When HLA alleles, especially DR and DQ, strongly co-occurred, attributing TCR associations to individual alleles was difficult. Over 15 rarely observed V segments, including chromosome 9 orphons, were excluded from the earlier analysis of approximately 500 of the donors because counts were too low. Linkage disequilibrium might explain the correlated functional status among segregating V segments, but an unknown experimental factor could not be ruled out. According to a later analysis, parvovirus B19, influenza, CMV and Epstein-Barr virus appeared linked to several top co-occurrence clusters. In this cohort, only TCR beta chains were sequenced, and detectable features were limited by the absence of alpha or paired-chain data. The classifier was reported to diagnose cytomegalovirus status with high specificity and sensitivity in both the original and validation cohorts.

Libraries were built with the immunoSEQ multiplex PCR assay. For the multiplex PCR, a mixture combining 60 forward primers for TCR Vbeta segments and 13 reverse primers for TCR Jbeta segments was used. The CDR3 region of rearranged TCR beta genes was amplified from genomic DNA with a multiplex PCR assay. The amplified TCR beta libraries were sequenced on the Illumina HiSeq System as 87-base-pair reads. As for the original processing: Across the 600 to 700 repertoires, a later analysis counted 80 million or so unique TCR beta chains, approximately 10 million of which were shared by at least two donors. A nearest-neighbor algorithm error-corrected the raw reads and collapsed the reads into unique sequences, merging closely related sequences to remove PCR and sequencing errors. CDR3 sequences were aligned to IMGT reference sequences to assign V, D and J gene segments. For a sequence to be retained, at least a six-nucleotide match to both a V gene segment and a J gene segment was required. Rearrangements were classified as productive when the CDR3 lacked stop codons and remained in frame with V and J, and all other rearrangements were classified as non-productive. Following IMGT convention, CDR3 was defined as the stretch from the second conserved V-encoded cysteine to the conserved J-encoded phenylalanine. The earlier analysis of more than 450 of the donors excluded sequences that lacked an unambiguous match to a single V gene segment. In an earlier analysis of about 590 of the donors, a V segment was called functional when productive rearrangements were above 56.7%, and segregating when the standard deviation between donors exceeded 5%. To diagnose cytomegalovirus status from the catalog of TCR beta chain sequences, a statistical classification framework was built. V and J gene assignment, in a later analysis, came from comparing TCR nucleotide sequences with IMGT/GENE-DB human TR gene sequences. The TCRdist pipeline was used in a later analysis to assign CDR3 sequences and most-parsimonious VDJ recombination scenarios. In a later analysis, each TCR beta chain was defined by its CDR3 amino acid sequence together with its V-gene family, and reads without a unique V-gene family were excluded. To address suspected cross-contamination and a sequencing artifact, a later analysis removed 450 to 700 highly shared, low-generation-probability nucleotide sequences. In a later analysis, a clonal expansion index was calculated for each public chain from normalized within-repertoire ranks of inferred template counts. In a later analysis, generation probabilities were computed using a VDJ recombination model fitted to out-of-frame rearrangements, and the results were checked against IGoR. A later analysis scored TCR-TCR, TCR-HLA and TCR-CMV co-occurrence with hypergeometric tests, applying a repertoire-size bias correction to TCR pairs. In a later analysis, false discovery rates were estimated by permuting HLA or CMV assignments 20 times. In a later analysis, co-occurring TCRs were grouped with DBSCAN, and TCRdist sequence similarity was added when clustering was performed within HLA-allele-positive subsets. For co-occurrence clustering, repertoires with fewer than 30,000 or more than 120,000 public chains were excluded, along with five repertoires with anomalous nucleotide sharing. The table comes from immuneACCESS by way of TCRdb, which keeps in-frame sequences with V and J called. Part of the clones is missing from these tables; in studies checked, under half for an unresolved V gene and the rest for unknown reasons. For V, J and clone size, that table is used; D and trimming come from the DNA. The sample table records about 170,000 clones; 75% to 85% of these occur just once. The top ten constitute 2% to 2.5% of the sample.

The cohort consisted of 600 or so healthy bone marrow donors. At the time of sampling, all cohort members were nominally healthy, though unrecorded immune exposures were likely present. The donor was CMV seronegative and was included in the group of a few hundred seronegative cohort members. Every donor gave a peripheral blood sample, and the peripheral blood mononuclear cells from that sample were used for TCR beta sequencing. The Qiagen DNeasy Blood Extraction Kit was used to extract genomic DNA from the blood cell samples. The germline V gene specifies SGHDT as CDR1 and YYEEEE as CDR2. Inclusive of the bounding cysteine and phenylalanine, the CDR3 is 14 residues long. Only the CDR3 region is kept as DNA, spanning 42 bases read in frame from base 1. Trimming removed 4 bases from V and 0 bases from J, leaving 11 bases between the germline ends.

This receptor chain uses TRBV5-6 and TRBJ2-7, with TRBD1 as a weak D call on 6 bases. The sample consisted of PBMCs. The receptor was derived from a woman between 50 and 59 years old in good health and CMV-seronegative. The CDR3 protein: CASSPRDNSYEQYF. In nucleotides, the sequence is TGTGCCAGCAGCCCCCGGGACAACTCCTACGAGCAGTACTTC. Reference TRBV5-6 and TRBJ2-7 genes cover what lies past the CDR3, so the full variable domain is DAGVTQSPTHLIKTRGQQVTLRCSPKSGHDTVSWYQQALGQGPQFIFQYYEEEERQRGNFPDRFSGHQFPNYSSELNVNALLLGDSALYLCASSPRDNSYEQYFGPGTRLTVT.